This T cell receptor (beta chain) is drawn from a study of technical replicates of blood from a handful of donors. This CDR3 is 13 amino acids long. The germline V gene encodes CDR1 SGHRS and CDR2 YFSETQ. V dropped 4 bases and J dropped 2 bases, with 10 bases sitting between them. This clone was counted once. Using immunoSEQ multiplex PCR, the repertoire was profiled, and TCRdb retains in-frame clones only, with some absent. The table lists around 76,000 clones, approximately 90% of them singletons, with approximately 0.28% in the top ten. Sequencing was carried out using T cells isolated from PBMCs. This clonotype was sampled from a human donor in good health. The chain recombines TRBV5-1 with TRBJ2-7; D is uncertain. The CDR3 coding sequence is TGCGCCAGCAGCCTAGTCGGAACCTACGAGCAGTACTTC. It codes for CASSLVGTYEQYF.